This T cell receptor beta chain originates from a study of cytomegalovirus exposure and HLA in healthy donors. Findings and limits, study-wide: Data from an earlier analysis indicated that most TCR beta V segments were productive either about 87% or about 30% of the time. A later analysis found most CMV-associated TCR beta chains apparently HLA-restricted. In a later analysis, across HLA loci, associated TCR counts were highest for DRB1, lowest for HLA-C. Among TCR beta chains of equal frequency, HLA-associated ones were more clonally expanded in a later analysis.

The PCR made use of 60 Vbeta and 13 Jbeta primers. The assay was immunoSEQ multiplex PCR, and TCRdb's table has in-frame clones only and misses some. The data hold 200,000 or so clones, with approximately 81% observed a single time. The CDR3 is 16 residues long. V was clipped by 3 bases and J by 2 bases, with 13 bases between them. Germline V gene lookup returns CDR1 MNHNS and CDR2 SASEGT. Points on this clone: As yet, its antigen is unknown.

The sequenced sample consisted of PBMCs. This sequence joins TRBV6-1 and TRBJ1-4, with unresolved D. The TCR comes from a boy between 5 and 17 years old in good health and CMV-seronegative. CDR3 nucleotide sequence: TGTGCCAGCAGTGAGGACTTCCCGGGTACTAATGAAAAACTGTTTTTT. Translating it yields CASSEDFPGTNEKLFF.